This is a list of T cell receptor beta chains from one sample in a study of shared clonotypes between healthy human individuals. The data were produced by immunoSEQ multiplex PCR, yet TCRdb's version contains in-frame clones alone and is incomplete. This table holds roughly 2.5 million clones, just over 90% found once. Sequenced sample: naive CD4+ T cells sorted from blood. These TCRs come from a man aged 18-30 years in good health. CDR3s include the opening cysteine and the closing phenylalanine or tryptophan. Fields, in order: D gene, V gene, J gene, CDR3 protein. The D gene is left open where the match is weak.

TRBD1	TRBV5-6	TRBJ1-2	CASSTSGQSNYGYTF
.	TRBV6-5	TRBJ1-3	CASSYSGAGTIYF
.	TRBV4-1	TRBJ1-1	CASSQRTGTEAFF
.	TRBV6-5	TRBJ1-1	CATRRSDEAFF
TRBD2	TRBV5-1	TRBJ2-2	CASGRRTSGGAEFTGELFF
.	TRBV6-4	TRBJ1-1	CASSEARNTEAFF
TRBD1	TRBV19	TRBJ2-7	CASRPGQGVAYEQYF
TRBD1	TRBV30	TRBJ1-2	CAWSYRGDYGYTF
.	TRBV27	TRBJ2-3	CASSYGLPPGTDTQYF
.	TRBV19	TRBJ2-7	CASSFRPAYEQYF
.	TRBV18	TRBJ2-7	CASSPITGSMDEQYF
TRBD2	TRBV7-9	TRBJ2-3	CASSFQLAGVTDTQYF
.	TRBV10-2	TRBJ2-2	CASSFSGELFF
TRBD1	TRBV27	TRBJ2-3	CASSTDRGSTDTQYF
.	TRBV6-1	TRBJ1-1	CASSFTGTEAFF
.	TRBV30	TRBJ2-2	CAWSIQGTGELFF
.	TRBV5-4	TRBJ2-3	CASSPPRADTQYF
TRBD2	TRBV19	TRBJ2-2	CASSIPRAGVETGELFF
TRBD1	TRBV28	TRBJ1-2	CASVTGAGGNYGYTF
TRBD1	TRBV28	TRBJ1-5	CASSKRQGVLQPQHF
TRBD2	TRBV4-3	TRBJ2-5	CASSQGLAVQETQYF
TRBD2	TRBV9	TRBJ2-5	CASSPTSGGAETQYF